This T cell receptor beta chain is drawn from a study of vaccination effects on CD4 cells after COVID-19. Across the whole study: Two doses of either BNT162b2 or mRNA-1273 were given to each participant. The study, taken as a whole, reports: Only 1 of 255 vaccine-induced clones from healthy vaccinees cross-reacted with common cold coronaviruses. Convalescent patients were scarce in the study, and it lacked early post-infection timepoints.

The germline V and J ends were trimmed by 3 bases and 4 bases, with 10 bases remaining between them. Germline V gene sequence: CDR1 LNHDA, CDR2 SQIVND (reference sequence). The CDR3 has 15 residues. Assay: immunoSEQ multiplex PCR; the TCRdb copy retains only in-frame clones and omits some. The sample records about 24,000 clones, just under 75% being singletons. A remark on this clone: Its antigen is undetermined.

ViraFEST expansion of antigen-specific CD4+ T cells with viral peptide pools preceded sequencing. Cells that had been cultured for nine to eleven days were the source of isolated CD4+ T cells. Neither prior SARS-CoV-2 infection nor positive nucleocapsid antibodies were present in the vaccine recipients. At days 3 and 7, half of the medium was exchanged for IL-2 medium. The V and J genes are TRBV19 and TRBJ2-6, with D unclear. The sequencing used CD4+ T cells from PBMCs cultured with SARS-CoV-2 spike peptides, collected before COVID-19 vaccination. The TCR originated in a human donor who received a COVID-19 vaccine. CDR3 protein: CASSIVLAGANVLTF. The CDR3 DNA reads as TGTGCCAGTAGTATCGTTCTGGCCGGGGCCAACGTCCTGACTTTC.